This TCR beta chain was sequenced during a study of glioma-infiltrating T cells after dendritic cell vaccination. On the study more broadly: Dendritic cell vaccine was injected intradermally three times, biweekly.

Amplification used 60 V beta primers and 13 J beta primers. Profiling relied on immunoSEQ multiplex PCR, and the TCRdb table lists in-frame clones only, not all of them. The sample carries about 50,000 clones, over 75% recorded once. A word on this clone: The target antigen is unknown.

Germline CDR1 SNHLY, CDR2 FYNNEI. V lost 8 bases and J lost 3, with 11 bases in between. The CDR3 spans 13 residues. The study, taken as a whole, reports: Higher pretreatment TIL content predicted longer progression-free time and survival. Few patients contributed both blood and tumor specimens.

Time point: after dendritic cell vaccination, including at tumor progression/relapse. The rearrangement uses TRBV2 and TRBJ1-5; D unresolved. The receptor was isolated from a human donor with glioblastoma. The sequenced sample was blood, obtained after dendritic cell vaccination. The CDR3 here is CASATNNNQPQHF. The CDR3 DNA follows: TGTGCCAGCGCCACTAATAACAATCAGCCCCAGCATTTT.